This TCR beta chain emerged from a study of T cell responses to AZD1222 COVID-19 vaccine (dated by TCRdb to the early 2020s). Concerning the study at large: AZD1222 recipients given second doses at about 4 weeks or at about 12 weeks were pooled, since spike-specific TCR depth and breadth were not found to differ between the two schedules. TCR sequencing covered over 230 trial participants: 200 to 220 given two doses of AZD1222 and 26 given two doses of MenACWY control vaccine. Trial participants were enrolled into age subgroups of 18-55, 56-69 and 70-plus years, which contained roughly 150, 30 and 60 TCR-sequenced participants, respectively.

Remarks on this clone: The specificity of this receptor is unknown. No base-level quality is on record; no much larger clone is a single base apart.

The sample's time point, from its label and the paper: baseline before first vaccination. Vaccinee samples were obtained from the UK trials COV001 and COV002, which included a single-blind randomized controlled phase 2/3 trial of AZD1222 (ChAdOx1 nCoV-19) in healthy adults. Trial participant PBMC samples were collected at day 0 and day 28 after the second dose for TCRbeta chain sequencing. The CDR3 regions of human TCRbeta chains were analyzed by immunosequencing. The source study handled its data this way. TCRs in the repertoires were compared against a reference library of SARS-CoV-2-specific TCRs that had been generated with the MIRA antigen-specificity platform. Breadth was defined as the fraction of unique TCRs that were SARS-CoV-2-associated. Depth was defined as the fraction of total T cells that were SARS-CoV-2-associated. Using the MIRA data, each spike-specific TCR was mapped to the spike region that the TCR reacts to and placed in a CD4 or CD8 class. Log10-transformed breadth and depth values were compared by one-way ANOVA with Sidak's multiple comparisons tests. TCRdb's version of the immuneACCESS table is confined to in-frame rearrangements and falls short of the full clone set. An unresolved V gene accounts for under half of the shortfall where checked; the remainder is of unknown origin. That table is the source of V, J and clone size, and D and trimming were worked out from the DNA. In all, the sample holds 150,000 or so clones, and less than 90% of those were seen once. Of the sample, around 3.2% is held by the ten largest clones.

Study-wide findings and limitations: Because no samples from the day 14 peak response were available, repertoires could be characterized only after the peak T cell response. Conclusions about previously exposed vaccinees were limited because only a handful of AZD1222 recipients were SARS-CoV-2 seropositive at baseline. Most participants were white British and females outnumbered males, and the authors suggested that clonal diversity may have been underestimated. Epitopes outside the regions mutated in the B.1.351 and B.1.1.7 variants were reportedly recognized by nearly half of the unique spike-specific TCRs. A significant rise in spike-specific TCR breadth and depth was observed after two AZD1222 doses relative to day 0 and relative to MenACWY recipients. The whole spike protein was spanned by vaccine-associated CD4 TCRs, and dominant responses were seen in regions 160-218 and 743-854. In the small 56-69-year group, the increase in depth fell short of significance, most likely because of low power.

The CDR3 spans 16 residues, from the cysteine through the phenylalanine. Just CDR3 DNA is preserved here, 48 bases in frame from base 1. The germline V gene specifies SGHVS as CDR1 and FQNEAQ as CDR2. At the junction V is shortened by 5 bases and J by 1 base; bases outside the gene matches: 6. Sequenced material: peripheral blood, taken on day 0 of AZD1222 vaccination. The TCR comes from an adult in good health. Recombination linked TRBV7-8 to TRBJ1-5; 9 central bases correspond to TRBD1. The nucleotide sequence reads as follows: TGTGCCAGCAGCAACACAGGGGGCATGAGCAATCAGCCCCAGCATTTT. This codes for CASSNTGGMSNQPQHF.